The 6 T cell receptor beta chains below were found in one sample sequenced in a study of read filtering for tumor transcriptome and immune sequencing. Molecular barcoded adaptors covering alpha/delta and beta/gamma chains were used on about 0.4 ug RNA. TCRdb passed the reads through MiXCR, listing each CDR3 protein once. In the table there are 20,000 to 30,000 distinct CDR3 sequences, 22% of which are singletons. The sequenced material came from a population of CD138-negative cells sorted from bone marrow. The receptor set was obtained from a donor over 35 with multiple myeloma.

The CDR3 spells CASSFGNGLGEAFF. The CDR3 DNA is TGTGCCAGCAGCTTCGGAAACGGCTTAGGTGAAGCTTTCTTT. The V and J genes are TRBV5-6 and TRBJ1-1; D ambiguous. Germline-derived CDR1 and CDR2 are SGHDT and YYEEEE. Trimming took 2 bases from V and 7 from J, leaving 15 bases between them. This CDR3 spans 14 amino acids.

In its sample, this clonotype was seen many times. The chain is built from TRBV20-1 and TRBJ1-4; D is unclear. The CDR3 runs 12 residues. V dropped 5 bases and J dropped 8 bases, with 12 bases sitting between them. The germline gives CDR1 DFQATT, CDR2 SNEGSKA (reference sequence). CDR3 in amino acids: CSALLPQEKLFF. The CDR3, as DNA: TGCAGTGCTCTATTACCACAAGAAAAACTGTTTTTT.

The CDR3 DNA is TGTGCTTCTAACTGGGACAGGTACAATGAGCAGTTCTTC. It is translated as CASNWDRYNEQFF. The chain recombines TRBV30 with TRBJ2-1; 8 bases line up with TRBD1. Germline lookup yields CDR1 GTSNPN and CDR2 SVGIG (reference sequence). This CDR3 has 13 residues.

This clonotype was recorded at least ten times. The J gene is TRBJ2-5, the V gene TRBV20-1, with 8 positions matching TRBD2. The CDR3 consists of 13 residues. V gave up 3 bases and J gave up 5 bases; unmatched junction bases: 5. Germline V gene sequence: CDR1 DFQATT, CDR2 SNEGSKA (reference sequence). The CDR3 region has the DNA TGCAGTGCTAGCGGGGGGGCGGAGGAGACCCAGTACTTC. Amino acid sequence: CSASGGAEETQYF.

The chain recombines TRBV5-6 with TRBJ1-5, with D unclear. From germline, CDR1 is SGHDT and CDR2 YYEEEE. V dropped 4 bases and J dropped 4 bases, with 9 bases sitting between them. The CDR3 has 13 residues. CDR3 sequence (DNA): TGTGCCAGCAGCGTGATAGGGAATCAGCCCCAGCATTTT. It encodes CASSVIGNQPQHF. Full variable domain (rest looked up from reference TRBV5-6 and TRBJ1-5): DAGVTQSPTHLIKTRGQQVTLRCSPKSGHDTVSWYQQALGQGPQFIFQYYEEEERQRGNFPDRFSGHQFPNYSSELNVNALLLGDSALYLCASSVIGNQPQHFGDGTRLSIL.

Only a few counts were recorded for this clonotype. V gene TRBV10-2 combines with J gene TRBJ1-2; a possible D gene is TRBD1 (5 bases). V was trimmed by 0 bases and J by 3 bases, leaving 8 bases between them. Looked up from germline, CDR1 is WSHSY and CDR2 is SAAADI. This CDR3 is built from 14 residues. The CDR3 is CASSESRGYYGYTF. In DNA, the CDR3 is TGCGCCAGCAGTGAGTCAAGGGGATACTATGGCTACACCTTC.